A single sample gave rise to the 13 T cell receptor beta chains below, sequenced in a study of OX40 agonist ivuxolimab in advanced cancers. Method: immunoSEQ multiplex PCR; TCRdb's copy keeps in-frame clones and lacks some. The sample holds tens of thousands of clones; about 83% are singletons and the top ten take under 2%. The starting material was CD4+ or CD8+ T cells sorted from blood, obtained in a trial of the OX40 agonist ivuxolimab. The receptors derive from an adult with an advanced solid tumor such as melanoma, head and neck, liver or kidney cancer.

The rearrangement joins TRBV5-1 to TRBJ2-1; 14 bases line up with TRBD2. The V segment lost 0 bases and the J segment 6 bases; nucleotides outside the gene matches: 5. This CDR3 region has 17 residues. Germline loops: CDR1 SGHRS, CDR2 YFSETQ. The CDR3, as DNA: TGCGCCAGCAGCTTGGGACTAGCGGGAGGGCTTTCCAATGAGCAGTTCTTC. This encodes CASSLGLAGGLSNEQFF.

This clone was found many times. Other DNA sequences within the sample encode an identical CDR3. The chain couples TRBV18 to TRBJ1-5, with D tentatively TRBD1 (6 bases). V dropped 4 bases and J dropped 3 bases, with 7 bases sitting between them. Germline V lookup: CDR1 KGHSH, CDR2 LQKENI. The CDR3 is 13 residues long. Written as DNA, the CDR3 is TGTGCCAGCTCACGACAGGACAATCAGCCCCAGCATTTT. Amino acid sequence: CASSRQDNQPQHF. Full variable domain (rest looked up from reference TRBV18 and TRBJ1-5): NAGVMQNPRHLVRRRGQEARLRCSPMKGHSHVYWYRQLPEEGLKFMVYLQKENIIDESGMPKERFSAEFPKEGPSILRIQQVVRGDSAAYFCASSRQDNQPQHFGDGTRLSIL.

The gene calls are TRBV10-3 and TRBJ2-1; no clear D. Between the trimmed V and J ends, which lost 2 bases and 4 bases, there was a span of 3 bases. The germline V gene has CDR1 ENHRY and CDR2 SYGVKD. There are 12 residues in the CDR3. CDR3 sequence (DNA): TGTGCCATCAGTGAGCGGTACAATGAGCAGTTCTTC. Translating gives CAISERYNEQFF.

This sequence joins TRBV14 and TRBJ2-1; 9 bases are a match to TRBD2. The germline V gene encodes CDR1 SGHDN and CDR2 FVKESK. The CDR3 covers 17 residues. V lost 4 bases and J lost 4; bases outside the gene matches: 11. The CDR3 protein is CASSRRGGGARYNEQFF. CDR3 bases: TGTGCCAGCAGCCGGCGAGGCGGGGGGGCTCGTTACAATGAGCAGTTCTTC.

The chain uses TRBV5-1 and TRBJ2-2, with 7 nucleotides matching TRBD1. CDR3 size: 15 residues. CDR1 is SGHRS, CDR2 YFSETQ, per germline. Trimming at V came to 0 bases and at J to 2 bases, leaving 1 base not matched to a gene. The CDR3 sequence is CASSLGDRNTGELFF. DNA for the CDR3: TGCGCCAGCAGCTTGGGGGACAGAAACACCGGGGAGCTGTTTTTT. Drawing the rest from reference TRBV5-1 and TRBJ2-2, the complete variable domain is KAGVTQTPRYLIKTRGQQVTLSCSPISGHRSVSWYQQTPGQGLQFLFEYFSETQRNKGNFPGRFSGRQFSNSRSEMNVSTLELGDSALYLCASSLGDRNTGELFFGEGSRLTVL.

The J gene is TRBJ2-2, the V gene TRBV5-1, with a weak D call TRBD1 (6 bases). CDR3 size: 14 residues. CDR1 and CDR2 (germline): SGHRS, YFSETQ. V was cut by 3 bases and J by 6 bases, with 12 bases left in between. The CDR3 DNA is TGCGCCAGCAGCTCCCAACAGGGTTCCGGGGAGCTGTTTTTT. Its protein is CASSSQQGSGELFF.

This clone appeared many times. The rearrangement links TRBV27 to TRBJ2-7; 8 nucleotides align to TRBD1. V dropped 5 bases and J dropped 8; count of bases not matched to a gene: 8. CDR1 is MNHEY and CDR2 is SMNVEV in the germline V gene (reference sequence). The CDR3 runs 13 residues. CDR3 DNA sequence: TGTGCCAGCAGTAGCGACAGGGGAAAGAAGCAGTACTTC. Protein sequence: CASSSDRGKKQYF.

This chain links TRBV6-6 with TRBJ2-1, with TRBD2 identical over 8 bases. Trimming took 7 bases from V and 4 from J; bases not matched to a gene: 12. This CDR3 spans 16 amino acids. CDR1 and CDR2 (germline): MNHNY, SVGAGI (reference sequence). The CDR3 coding sequence is TGTGCCAGCACCCCCCCCGGGGGGGGGAGTTACAATGAGCAGTTCTTC. Its protein product is CASTPPGGGSYNEQFF.

The CDR3 DNA sequence: TGCGCCAGCAGCCAAGATCAACAGGGGTGGGATACGCAGTATTTT. Amino acids: CASSQDQQGWDTQYF. The gene calls are TRBV4-1 and TRBJ2-3, with TRBD1 matching 7 bases. V shed 0 bases, J shed 6 bases, and the junction held 6 bases outside the gene matches. Germline CDR1 reads MGHRA; CDR2 reads YSYEKL. CDR3 length: 15 residues.

The chain has TRBV14 and TRBJ2-3; D is uncertain. CDR3 length: 13 amino acids. V was cut by 0 bases and J by 3 bases, with 4 bases left in between. CDR1 is SGHDN, CDR2 FVKESK, per germline. Written as DNA, the CDR3 is TGTGCCAGCAGCCAAGAGGTGACAGATACGCAGTATTTT. Translation gives CASSQEVTDTQYF.

The rearrangement uses TRBV5-1 and TRBJ2-3; D possibly matches TRBD1 or TRBD2 (6 bases each). This CDR3 comprises 14 residues. Germline V lookup: CDR1 SGHRS, CDR2 YFSETQ. Trimming stripped 4 bases from V and 8 bases from J, with 17 bases between. CDR3 loop: CASSPEGGRVTQYF. CDR3 in DNA: TGCGCCAGCAGCCCAGAGGGGGGAAGGGTTACGCAGTATTTT.

V and J are TRBV7-6 and TRBJ2-7; possibly TRBD2 for D (6 bases). This CDR3 has 14 amino acids. Germline CDR1 reads SGHVS; CDR2 reads FNYEAQ. Trimming took 1 base from V and 2 from J, leaving 9 bases between them. CDR3 loop: CASSLDGGTYEQYF. The CDR3 DNA reads as TGTGCCAGCAGCTTAGACGGAGGGACCTACGAGCAGTACTTC. Looking up the rest from reference TRBV7-6 and TRBJ2-7 gives the full variable domain: GAGVSQSPRYKVTKRGQDVALRCDPISGHVSLYWYRQALGQGPEFLTYFNYEAQQDKSGLPNDRFSAERPEGSISTLTIQRTEQRDSAMYRCASSLDGGTYEQYFGPGTRLTVT.

This rearrangement joins TRBV10-1 to TRBJ2-7, with no clear D. The germline V and J ends were trimmed by 0 bases and 6 bases, with 12 bases remaining between them. The CDR3 is 14 amino acids. Germline lookup yields CDR1 WNHNN and CDR2 SYGVQD (reference sequence). The DNA for the CDR3 is TGCGCCAGCAGTGAGTCGGGCCGTATCGGCGAGCAGTACTTC. Protein sequence: CASSESGRIGEQYF.